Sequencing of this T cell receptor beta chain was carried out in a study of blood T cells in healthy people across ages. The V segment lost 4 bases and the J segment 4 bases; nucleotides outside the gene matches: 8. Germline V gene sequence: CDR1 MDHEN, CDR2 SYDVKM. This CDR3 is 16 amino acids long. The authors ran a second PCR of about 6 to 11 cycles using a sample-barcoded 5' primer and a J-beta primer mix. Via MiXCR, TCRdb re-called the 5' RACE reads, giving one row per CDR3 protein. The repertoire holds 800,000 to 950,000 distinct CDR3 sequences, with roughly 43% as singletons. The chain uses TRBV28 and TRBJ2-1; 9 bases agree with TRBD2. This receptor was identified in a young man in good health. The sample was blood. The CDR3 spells CASSSLSGGLYNEQFF. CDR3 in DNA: TGTGCCAGCAGTTCTCTAAGCGGGGGGTTGTACAATGAGCAGTTCTTC.